This TCR beta chain was profiled in a study of a mutant IDH1 vaccine in newly diagnosed glioma. TCRdb's table, derived via immunoSEQ multiplex PCR, lists solely in-frame clones and lacks some. The data hold 70,000 to 90,000 clones, with about 82% observed a single time. Notes on this clone: The target antigen is unknown.

Noted time point: week 23, last vaccination. A single vaccine dose contained 300 ug of mutant IDH1 20-mer peptide, and topical imiquimod was used with it. The V and J ends lost 3 bases and 5 bases, in that order; junction bases with no gene match: 5. CDR1 and CDR2 from the germline V gene are ENHRY and SYGVKD. The CDR3 contains 15 residues. This TCR came from a man younger than 40 with glioma. Some clones in this sample may be carry-over from other donors' samples. The sequenced sample was PBMCs, obtained from a glioma patient whose treatment included an IDH1 peptide vaccine. The chain uses TRBV10-3 and TRBJ1-5; 9 nucleotides align to TRBD1. The CDR3 nucleotides are TGTGCCATCAGTGATTCAGACAGGGGGTATCAGCCCCAGCATTTT. Residues: CAISDSDRGYQPQHF.